This TCR beta chain was captured by sequencing in a study of cytomegalovirus exposure and HLA in healthy donors. The germline V gene encodes CDR1 SEHNR and CDR2 FQNEAQ (reference sequence). The CDR3 length is 14 residues. V shed 6 bases and J shed 1 base, with 9 bases lying between them. Study-wide findings and caveats: Earlier findings revealed that most TCR beta V segments proved productive either about 87% or about 30% of the time. Differences between HLA loci emerged in a later analysis of TCR association rates, with DRB1 most and HLA-C fewest.

This clone has just a few counts. The antigen is undetermined. PCR employed 60 Vbeta and 13 Jbeta primers. The repertoire was sequenced with immunoSEQ multiplex PCR; TCRdb's copy has only in-frame clones and lacks some. The data show around 190,000 clones, with less than 80% seen just once and 3.5% to 5% held by the top ten. This clonotype was sampled from a woman in her 30s in good health and CMV-seropositive. The sample comprised PBMCs. This rearrangement joins TRBV7-9 to TRBJ1-4; a possible D gene is TRBD1 (5 bases). The CDR3 DNA follows: TGTGCCAGCAGTAAAGGGGTAACTAATGAAAAACTGTTTTTT. It yields the protein CASSKGVTNEKLFF. Supplemented by reference TRBV7-9 and TRBJ1-4, the full variable domain reads DTGVSQNPRHKITKRGQNVTFRCDPISEHNRLYWYRQTLGQGPEFLTYFQNEAQLEKSRLLSDRFSAERPKGSFSTLEIQRTEQGDSAMYLCASSKGVTNEKLFFGSGTQLSVL.